This T cell receptor (beta chain) was observed in a study of identical twins. J was trimmed by 3 bases and V by 5 bases; bases with no gene match: 17. In germline, CDR1 is MNHEY, CDR2 SVGEGT. The CDR3 has 18 amino acids. TCRdb passed the 5' RACE reads through MiXCR, listing each CDR3 protein once. The data show roughly 1,500,000 distinct CDR3 sequences, around 29% seen once. Whole-study results and caveats: The study found excess low generation probability among twin-shared out-of-frame alpha sequences. Cord blood beta clonotypes present at high abundance carried fewer insertions; no such pattern appeared in memory repertoires.

For this clonotype: Its antigen is unidentified.

The donors were all healthy and Caucasian. The V gene is TRBV6-2 or TRBV6-3, the J gene TRBJ2-7, with TRBD2 matching 9 bases. Sequencing was performed on cord blood. This clonotype was obtained from a newborn girl in good health. The CDR3 is CASSHSPGWLAGFYEQYF. CDR3 nucleotides: TGTGCCAGCAGTCATTCCCCCGGGTGGCTAGCGGGATTCTACGAGCAGTACTTC.